The clone carrying this TCR beta chain was observed a handful of times. The antigen remains undetermined. One entry per CDR3 protein, called by TCRdb with MiXCR from the reads. The table records 650,000 to 900,000 distinct CDR3 sequences, 30% to 35% of them present only once. This specimen belongs to a study of T cell repertoires in cytomegalovirus infection. Study information: Well-studied HLA-B-restricted epitopes and recently identified HLA-C-restricted epitopes of CMV were both used in the study. Public signatures in TCR beta pointed to CMV infection and matching HLA type.

This TCR was recovered from a human donor in good health (CMV status not recorded). Some clones in this sample may be carry-over from other donors' samples. This sample comprised cultured CD8+ T cells from PBMCs, obtained from culture after CMV antigen stimulation.

The CDR3 loop reads CASSLLGQGNYEQYF. In DNA form, the CDR3 reads TGCGCCAGCAGCCTATTGGGACAGGGAAACTACGAGCAGTACTTC. The chain uses TRBV4-1 and TRBJ2-7, with 9 bases matching TRBD1. This CDR3 is 15 amino acids long. V lost 4 bases and J lost 3; bases outside the gene matches: 7. Per the germline V gene, CDR1 is MGHRA and CDR2 is YSYEKL.